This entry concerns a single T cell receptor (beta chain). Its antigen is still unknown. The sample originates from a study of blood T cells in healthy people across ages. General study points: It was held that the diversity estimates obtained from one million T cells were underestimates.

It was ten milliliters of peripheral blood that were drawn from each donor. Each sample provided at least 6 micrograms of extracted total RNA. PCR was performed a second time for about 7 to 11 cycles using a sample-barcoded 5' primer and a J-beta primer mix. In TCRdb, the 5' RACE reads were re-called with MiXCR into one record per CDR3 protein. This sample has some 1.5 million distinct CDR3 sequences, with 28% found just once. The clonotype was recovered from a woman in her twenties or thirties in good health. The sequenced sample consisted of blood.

In nucleotides, the CDR3 is TGCAGCGTCGACGGCCACAGTGTCTACACCTTC. This encodes CSVDGHSVYTF. The rearrangement joins TRBV29-1 to TRBJ1-2, with D uncertain. Trimming removed 6 bases at V and 10 bases at J, with 15 bases between. CDR1 SQVTM and CDR2 ANQGSEA come from the germline V gene. CDR3 size: 11 residues.